These 14 T cell receptor beta chains were all obtained from the same sample, sequenced in a study of T-cell reconstitution after alpha-beta-depleted transplantation in children. Preparation of the TCRbeta library involved a method that used unique molecular identifiers. TCRdb re-called the PCR reads with MiXCR, one entry per CDR3 protein. The sample includes 100,000 or so distinct CDR3 sequences, around 6% of them seen just once. The material sequenced was PBMCs, mostly from graft donor cells, taken 60 days after TCRalphabeta/CD19-depleted stem cell transplant. The receptors were gathered from a female patient aged 2-10 years who had a stem cell transplant for Fanconi anemia, so the T cells may come from the graft donor.

This clonotype showed up many times. The genes are TRBV4-1 and TRBJ2-2; 9 bases fit TRBD2. Germline V gives CDR1 MGHRA, CDR2 YSYEKL. V gave up 3 bases and J gave up 4 bases; unmatched junction bases: 6. The CDR3 is made up of 16 amino acids. The CDR3 sequence is CASSHSEREATGELFF. CDR3 coding DNA: TGCGCCAGCAGCCATTCTGAGCGGGAGGCCACCGGGGAGCTGTTTTTT.

This clonotype was seen repeatedly, ten times or more. The rearrangement links TRBV3-1 to TRBJ2-1, with D uncertain. Germline V gene lookup returns CDR1 LGHDT and CDR2 YNNKEL (reference sequence). V shed 1 base and J shed 6 bases, with 7 bases lying between them. This CDR3 contains 13 residues. The CDR3, as DNA: TGTGCCAGCAGCCAAGCGTACGGCAATGAGCAGTTCTTC. It is translated as CASSQAYGNEQFF.

This clonotype was recorded at least ten times. The genes are TRBV14 and TRBJ2-3, with 9 bases aligning to TRBD2. This CDR3 has 16 amino acids. V gave up 1 base and J gave up 5 bases; unmatched junction bases: 7. Germline loops: CDR1 SGHDN, CDR2 FVKESK. The CDR3 DNA sequence: TGTGCCAGCAGCCAAGTCGCGGGAGGGCCGGGAGATACGCAGTATTTT. Amino acids: CASSQVAGGPGDTQYF.

Many counts were recorded for this clonotype. The CDR3 protein is CASPDSISGTYYNEQFF. The CDR3 DNA reads TGTGCCAGTCCGGACAGCATTAGCGGGACCTACTACAATGAGCAGTTCTTC. This rearrangement joins TRBV2 to TRBJ2-1, with 8 bases aligning to TRBD2. CDR1 and CDR2 (germline): SNHLY, FYNNEI. V shed 9 bases, J shed 3 bases, and the junction held 16 bases outside the gene matches. This CDR3 comprises 17 residues.

At least ten counts were recorded for this clonotype. V usage is TRBV7-2 and J usage is TRBJ2-5; unclear D gene. The CDR3 runs to 12 residues. The ends were cut back, 2 bases at V and 7 bases at J, with 8 bases in the middle. The germline CDR1 and CDR2 sequences are SGHTA and FQGNSA. The CDR3 DNA reads as TGTGCCAGCAGCTTATTTCTAGGGACCCAGTACTTC. Amino acids: CASSLFLGTQYF.

This clonotype came up many times. This rearrangement joins TRBV25-1 to TRBJ2-1; TRBD2 aligns across 10 bases. CDR3 length: 16 residues. Germline CDR1 is MGHDK and CDR2 is SYGVNS. V shed 3 bases and J 5 bases; nucleotides not matched to a gene: 7. DNA for the CDR3: TGTGCCAGCAGTGACAGGGGGCTAGCGGGAGACAATGAGCAGTTCTTC. Protein sequence: CASSDRGLAGDNEQFF. Using reference TRBV25-1 and TRBJ2-1 for the parts outside the CDR3, the full variable domain is EADIYQTPRYLVIGTGKKITLECSQTMGHDKMYWYQQDPGMELHLIHYSYGVNSTEKGDLSSESTVSRIRTEHFPLTLESARPSHTSQYLCASSDRGLAGDNEQFFGPGTRLTVL.

This clonotype was counted many times. V usage is TRBV28 and J usage is TRBJ2-7, with TRBD1 matching 9 bases. The V gene end was trimmed by 7 bases and the J gene end by 4 bases; junction bases not matched to a gene: 11. CDR3 length: 15 amino acids. CDR1 MDHEN and CDR2 SYDVKM come from the germline V gene. The CDR3, as DNA: TGTGCCAGCACCCTAACAGGGGGCTTAGGGTACGAGCAGTACTTC. Its protein is CASTLTGGLGYEQYF.

At least ten counts were recorded for this clonotype. This chain's CDR3 is CASSANYRAGANVLTF. DNA of the CDR3: TGTGCCAGCAGTGCCAATTACAGGGCTGGGGCCAACGTCCTGACTTTC. The chain joins TRBV6-2 or TRBV6-3 to TRBJ2-6; D is possibly TRBD1 (6 bases). Germline assignment: CDR1 MNHEY and CDR2 SVGEGT. The CDR3 totals 16 residues. V lost 5 bases, J lost 2 bases, and 13 bases lay in between.

The table lists this clonotype with many counts. The rearrangement links TRBV7-9 to TRBJ1-4; 8 bases map to TRBD1. The CDR3 extends over 16 amino acids. CDR1 is SEHNR, CDR2 FQNEAQ, per germline (reference sequence). Germline trimming cut 6 bases from V and 2 bases from J; bases unmatched to any gene: 8. The CDR3 coding sequence is TGTGCCAGCAGGCTGGCCTCAGGGGGCACTAATGAAAAACTGTTTTTT. It specifies CASRLASGGTNEKLFF.

Ten or more counts support this clonotype. The chain carries TRBV28 and TRBJ2-7; 8 bases agree with TRBD1. CDR1 MDHEN and CDR2 SYDVKM come from the germline V gene. The CDR3 extends over 17 amino acids. V lost 4 bases and J lost 2; bases outside the gene matches: 13. The CDR3 region has the DNA TGTGCCAGCAGTTCGAGACTATCCGGGACAGGCCCCTACGAGCAGTACTTC. Encoded protein: CASSSRLSGTGPYEQYF.

The CDR3, as DNA: TGCGCCAGCAGCTTGGTGGGACAGGGGATCTCCTACGAGCAGTACTTC. Translation: CASSLVGQGISYEQYF. This chain joins TRBV5-1 and TRBJ2-7; 10 nucleotides line up with TRBD1. The ends lost 0 bases at V and 0 bases at J; junction bases unmatched: 3. The germline gives CDR1 SGHRS, CDR2 YFSETQ. The CDR3 sequence is 16 residues long.

In this sample, this clonotype turned up a few times. The chain couples TRBV12-5 to TRBJ2-1; TRBD2 matches at 12 bases. V lost 1 base and J lost 1; bases outside the gene matches: 11. The CDR3 contains 20 residues. Germline CDR1 reads LGHNT; CDR2 reads FRNRAP. CDR3 protein: CASGLAPGASGGVSYNEQFF. DNA of the CDR3: TGTGCTAGTGGTTTGGCCCCGGGGGCTAGCGGGGGGGTATCCTACAATGAGCAGTTCTTC.

This clonotype was seen repeatedly, ten times or more. The V and J genes are TRBV14 and TRBJ2-1; D gene unclear. V lost 0 bases to trimming and J lost 0 bases, with 9 bases between them. The CDR3 runs 16 residues. Germline V gene sequence: CDR1 SGHDN, CDR2 FVKESK. The CDR3 loop is CASSQDQTDSYNEQFF. The CDR3 DNA sequence: TGTGCCAGCAGCCAAGACCAAACAGACTCCTACAATGAGCAGTTCTTC.

Ten or more counts support this clonotype. V and J are TRBV6-1 and TRBJ2-4; TRBD2 is a possible D gene (6 bases). Germline CDR1 MNHNS, CDR2 SASEGT. Trimming pared 1 base from V and 8 bases from J, leaving 12 bases between. This CDR3 spans 14 amino acids. This chain's CDR3 is CASSEDGREDIQYF. CDR3 coding DNA: TGTGCCAGCAGTGAAGATGGCAGGGAGGACATTCAGTACTTC.